The rows below give T cell receptor beta chains drawn from one sample of a study of glioma-infiltrating T cells after dendritic cell vaccination. Method: immunoSEQ multiplex PCR; TCRdb's copy keeps in-frame clones and lacks some. The table has about 20,000 clones, more than 65% seen once. This specimen was blood, taken before dendritic cell vaccination. The receptor source for this set is a human donor with glioblastoma. The CDR3 runs from the conserved cysteine through the conserved F or W. D genes are given only for firm matches. Some rows have no size entry. The others give once, few or many, or a class for an expanded clone.

d_call	v_call	j_call	clone_size	cdr3_nt	cdr3_aa
-	TRBV4-3	TRBJ2-3	-	TGCGCCAGCAGCCACCTCCTAGCGCCGAGCACAGATACGCAGTATTTT	CASSHLLAPSTDTQYF
-	TRBV30	TRBJ2-7	few	TGTGCTAACGCGGGAAACTCCTACGAGCAGTACTTC	CANAGNSYEQYF
TRBD1	TRBV18	TRBJ1-3	-	TGTGCCAGCTCACCCCGTTCGGGACAGACCTCTGGAAACACCATATATTTT	CASSPRSGQTSGNTIYF
TRBD1	TRBV6-5	TRBJ2-7	-	TGTGCCAGCAGAGGGACAGGGCATCGCGAGCAGTACTTC	CASRGTGHREQYF
TRBD1	TRBV2	TRBJ1-3	-	TGTGCCACCTCGGACAGGGCTGGAAACACCATATATTTT	CATSDRAGNTIYF
TRBD1	TRBV28	TRBJ1-1	-	TGTGCCAGCAGGGGACAGACCCACACCGAAGCTTTCTTT	CASRGQTHTEAFF
TRBD1	TRBV10-1	TRBJ1-3	-	TGCGCCAGCAGTGCAGGGGGCCCCTCTGGAAACACCATATATTTT	CASSAGGPSGNTIYF
TRBD2	TRBV4-3	TRBJ2-2	-	TGCGCCAGCAGCCCCTTGGCGGGAGGGTCCGGGGAGCTGTTTTTT	CASSPLAGGSGELFF
-	TRBV28	TRBJ2-7	-	TGTGCCAGCAGAGCGGACAGCTCCTACGAGCAGTACTTC	CASRADSSYEQYF
-	TRBV6-6	TRBJ1-1	-	TGTGCCAGCAGCCTCCCTCCTGACACTGAAGCTTTCTTT	CASSLPPDTEAFF
TRBD1	TRBV7-3	TRBJ2-1	-	TGTGCCAGCAGCTCGACAGGGTCCTACAATGAGCAGTTCTTC	CASSSTGSYNEQFF
TRBD1	TRBV4-2	TRBJ2-7	-	TGTGCCAGCAGCCTGAGGACAGGGGGCGAGCAGTACTTC	CASSLRTGGEQYF
TRBD2	TRBV7-2	TRBJ2-1	few	TGTGCCAGCAGCTTAGCGCTAGCGGGAGCGAATGAGCAGTTCTTC	CASSLALAGANEQFF
-	TRBV6-7	TRBJ1-1	few	TGTGCCAGCAGCAACGACTGGAACACTGAAGCTTTCTTT	CASSNDWNTEAFF
TRBD2	TRBV5-1	TRBJ2-1	-	TGCGCCAGCAGCTGGGATCTAGCGGGATACAATGAGCAGTTCTTC	CASSWDLAGYNEQFF
TRBD2	TRBV5-4	TRBJ2-3	-	TGTGCCAGCAGCCCCTTCCCACTAGCGGGCAGCACAGATACGCAGTATTTT	CASSPFPLAGSTDTQYF
TRBD2	TRBV18	TRBJ2-3	few	TGTGCCAGCTCACCAGGACTAGTTGGAGATACGCAGTATTTT	CASSPGLVGDTQYF
TRBD2	TRBV13	TRBJ2-5	-	TGTGCCAGCAGCTCCCAACTAGCGGGAAAAGAGACCCAGTACTTC	CASSSQLAGKETQYF
-	TRBV5-1	TRBJ1-1	-	TGCGCCAGCAGCTCCTGGAGGGAGACTGAAGCTTTCTTT	CASSSWRETEAFF
-	TRBV11-2	TRBJ2-2	-	TGTGCCAGCAGCTTAGTCCTTAGTTCCGGGGAGCTGTTTTTT	CASSLVLSSGELFF
-	TRBV4-1	TRBJ1-2	-	TGCGCCAGCAGCCAACGGGGACTCCAGGACTATGGCTACACCTTC	CASSQRGLQDYGYTF
-	TRBV11-2	TRBJ1-1	-	TGTGCCAGCAGCCTATCCGGTTGGTCCTCTTTAAACACTGAAGCTTTCTTT	CASSLSGWSSLNTEAFF
-	TRBV19	TRBJ2-5	-	TGTGCCAGTAGCCTAACAGGTCGGGAGACCCAGTACTTC	CASSLTGRETQYF
TRBD1	TRBV27	TRBJ1-2	-	TGTGCCAGCAGTGGGACAGGGGGCAGTGGGAACTATGGCTACACCTTC	CASSGTGGSGNYGYTF
TRBD1	TRBV7-9	TRBJ2-7	-	TGTGCCAGCAGCATGGGACAGGGGGTCTCCTACGAGCAGTACTTC	CASSMGQGVSYEQYF
-	TRBV10-3	TRBJ1-1	-	TGTGCCATCAGTGATCGCCAGGGTCAAACTGAAGCTTTCTTT	CAISDRQGQTEAFF
-	TRBV7-3	TRBJ1-2	-	TGTGCCAGCAGCTTAAGTAGGGGCGCGGATGGCTACACCTTC	CASSLSRGADGYTF
TRBD1	TRBV6-5	TRBJ2-7	-	TGTGCCAGCAGTTACCAACCGGGACAGGGGGCCTACGAGCAGTACTTC	CASSYQPGQGAYEQYF
TRBD1	TRBV6-4	TRBJ2-7	-	TGTGCCAGACGGACAGGGAGAGGCTACGAGCAGTACTTC	CARRTGRGYEQYF
-	TRBV7-9	TRBJ2-7	-	TGTGCCAGCAGCTTACCCCTGCGAGAGCAGTACTTC	CASSLPLREQYF
-	TRBV5-1	TRBJ2-5	once	TGCGCCAGCAGCTTGTATCCTCTGGAGACCCAGTACTTC	CASSLYPLETQYF
-	TRBV28	TRBJ1-2	-	TGTGCCAGCGGGGGAGGGAGGGGATTCTATGGCTACACCTTC	CASGGGRGFYGYTF
TRBD2	TRBV14	TRBJ2-1	-	TGTGCCAGCAGCCAACTACCAACTAGCGGGAGCTCCTACAATGAGCAGTTCTTC	CASSQLPTSGSSYNEQFF
TRBD1	TRBV19	TRBJ1-1	-	TGTGCCAGTAGTATAACCTACGGACAGGGGGCTTTCTTT	CASSITYGQGAFF
-	TRBV30	TRBJ2-5	-	TGTGCCTGGAGTGTTTTTTCAGGAGGAGAGACCCAGTACTTC	CAWSVFSGGETQYF
-	TRBV5-1	TRBJ1-3	-	TGCGCCAGCAGCCCCGGTAGTAACCGGCTCGGGAACACCATATATTTT	CASSPGSNRLGNTIYF
TRBD1	TRBV10-3	TRBJ1-5	few	TGTGCCATCAGTGAGGACGAGGGACAGCCGTATCAGCCCCAGCATTTT	CAISEDEGQPYQPQHF
-	TRBV19	TRBJ2-7	-	TGTGCCAGTAAAGGGAGCTCCTACGAGCAGTACTTC	CASKGSSYEQYF
-	TRBV19	TRBJ2-2	-	TGTGCCAAAGTAATCGGGGAGGACACGAACACCGGGGAGCTGTTTTTT	CAKVIGEDTNTGELFF
TRBD1	TRBV6-1	TRBJ1-2	-	TGTGCCAGCTGGGACAGGGGAGAGGGCTACACCTTC	CASWDRGEGYTF
-	TRBV6-5	TRBJ2-3	-	TGTGCCAGCAGTCCAAGGACAGACTTCACAGATACGCAGTATTTT	CASSPRTDFTDTQYF
-	TRBV5-6	TRBJ1-1	-	TGTGCCAGCAGCTTCAGGGCCCTAAACACTGAAGCTTTCTTT	CASSFRALNTEAFF
TRBD1	TRBV7-2	TRBJ1-4	-	TGTGCCAGCAGCCGGGACAGGGAGCATCCTGCAACTAATGAAAAACTGTTTTTT	CASSRDREHPATNEKLFF
TRBD1	TRBV9	TRBJ2-2	-	TGTGCCAGCAGCCCCCAATCCGGGACAGGGAGGATGGGACGCGGGGAGCTGTTTTTT	CASSPQSGTGRMGRGELFF
-	TRBV28	TRBJ1-2	-	TGTGCCAGCAGTCCCTCACAGGCCTCCTATGGCTACACCTTC	CASSPSQASYGYTF
TRBD2	TRBV7-2	TRBJ2-3	-	TGTGCCAGCAGGGTAGGGCTGGGAGGGGGCACAGATACGCAGTATTTT	CASRVGLGGGTDTQYF